The clone carrying this T cell receptor beta chain was seen only a few times. TCRdb reprocessed the PCR reads with MiXCR, giving one entry per CDR3 protein. The data contain approximately 12,000 distinct CDR3 sequences, 56% of them singletons. Localized lung adenocarcinoma, a non-small cell lung cancer, affected the donors. CDR3 size: 17 residues. V was trimmed by 0 bases and J by 0 bases, leaving 14 bases between them. CDR1 SGDLS and CDR2 YYNGEE come from the germline V gene. This record comes from a study of CD4 and CD8 cells across lung adenocarcinoma regions. The sequenced sample was CD8+ T cells from the margin of a lung tumor. The receptor was isolated from a female donor with lung adenocarcinoma. The CD4 and CD8 labels of this study may be unreliable. The J gene is TRBJ2-3, the V gene TRBV9, with D possibly being TRBD2 (6 bases). The chain's CDR3 is CASSVEGGGESTDTQYF. Here the CDR3 DNA reads TGTGCCAGCAGCGTAGAGGGCGGCGGGGAGAGCACAGATACGCAGTATTTT.